This is a list of T cell receptor beta chains from one sample in a study of blood T cell repertoires in COVID-19. Only in-frame clones appear in the TCRdb table, and some are missing; sequencing was by immunoSEQ multiplex PCR. The sample shows 44,000 or so clones, approximately 70% of them seen only once. Sequencing input: peripheral blood. The receptors were sampled from a man of 80 years or more with acute or convalescent COVID-19. Each CDR3 is given with its conserved first and last residue. D genes are given only for firm matches. Clone sizes are given selectively: once, few, many, or a class where the clone is expanded.

TRBJ1-3,TRBV30,-,-,15,TGTGCCTGGAGCCCGGACAGCTTCTCTGGAAACACCATATATTTT,CAWSPDSFSGNTIYF
TRBJ2-4,TRBV27,-,-,20,TGTGCCAGCAGTTTGTCCAGGTTCTCGGTTCGTGACCAAACACAAAACATTCAGTACTTC,CASSLSRFSVRDQTQNIQYF
TRBJ2-1,TRBV9,-,-,13,TGTGCCAGCAGCGTCCAGAGCGCGAATGAGCAGTTCTTC,CASSVQSANEQFF
TRBJ2-2,TRBV5-1,few,-,16,TGCGCCAGCAACTTGATCGCAGGGGCGGGCACCGGGGAGCTGTTTTTT,CASNLIAGAGTGELFF
TRBJ1-2,TRBV25-1,-,TRBD1,13,TGTGCCAGCAAGGGACAGGGGAACTATGGCTACACCTTC,CASKGQGNYGYTF
TRBJ1-4,TRBV7-9,few,TRBD1,14,TGTGCCAGCAGTCTGGGACAGGCGGGTGAAAAACTGTTTTTT,CASSLGQAGEKLFF
TRBJ1-5,TRBV28,-,-,13,TGTGCCAGCAGTACAAGCGGCGCTAAGCCCCAGCATTTT,CASSTSGAKPQHF
TRBJ2-7,TRBV6-5,few,TRBD1,12,TGTGCCAGCAGATCACAGGGGTACGAGCAGTACTTC,CASRSQGYEQYF
TRBJ1-5,TRBV6-5,-,-,15,TGTGCCAGCAAGGAACAGGTCCCTAGCAATCAGCCCCAGCATTTT,CASKEQVPSNQPQHF
TRBJ2-7,TRBV9,-,-,12,TGTGCCAGCAGCGTAGACGGGTACGAGCAGTACTTC,CASSVDGYEQYF
TRBJ1-1,TRBV3-1/TRBV3-2,-,TRBD1,14,TGTGCCAGCAGCCAAGGGACAGGCTCCACTGAAGCTTTCTTT,CASSQGTGSTEAFF
TRBJ2-1,TRBV7-9,few,-,13,TGTGCCAGCAGCTTATCGAGGAACAATGAGCAGTTCTTC,CASSLSRNNEQFF
TRBJ1-3,TRBV29-1,-,TRBD1,13,TGCAGCGTTGATACAGGGGAGGGAAACACCATATATTTT,CSVDTGEGNTIYF
TRBJ2-7,TRBV7-2,-,-,13,TGTGCCAGCAGCTTAGATGGCCCCTACGAGCAGTACTTC,CASSLDGPYEQYF
TRBJ1-1,TRBV4-3,-,TRBD1,13,TGCGCCAGCAGCCAACCAGACAGGGGTGAAGCTTTCTTT,CASSQPDRGEAFF
TRBJ1-4,TRBV7-9,-,TRBD1,15,TGTGCCAGCAGCCCCTTGGGGACAGGACTCGAAAAACTGTTTTTT,CASSPLGTGLEKLFF
TRBJ2-6,TRBV19,-,TRBD2,19,TGTGCCAGTAGTATAGAGGGGGGGACCTACGGCTCTGGGGCCAACGTCCTGACTTTC,CASSIEGGTYGSGANVLTF
TRBJ1-2,TRBV4-3,-,TRBD1,17,TGCGCCAGCAGCCAGGTCTTCGGGACAGGGAGTGACTATGGCTACACCTTC,CASSQVFGTGSDYGYTF
TRBJ2-1,TRBV9,-,TRBD2,14,TGTGCCAGCAGCGTAGGGGGACTAGCGGGAGTCCCGTTCTTC,CASSVGGLAGVPFF
TRBJ2-2,TRBV6-5,-,TRBD1,14,TGTGCCAGCAGCTTCGGGACAGCGAACGGGGAGCTGTTTTTT,CASSFGTANGELFF
TRBJ2-7,TRBV6-5,-,-,13,TGTGCCAGCAGTTACTCAAGGGGCTACGAGCAGTACTTC,CASSYSRGYEQYF
TRBJ2-2,TRBV27,-,TRBD2,15,TGTGCCAGCAGTCCTAGCGGGACCAACACCGGGGAGCTGTTTTTT,CASSPSGTNTGELFF
TRBJ2-1,TRBV29-1,-,-,13,TGCAGCGTTGCACCCGTGAGGGGGAATGAGCAGTTCTTC,CSVAPVRGNEQFF
TRBJ1-2,TRBV5-4,-,TRBD1,15,TGTGCCAGCAGCTTGGGAGGGACAGGGGTATATGGCTACACCTTC,CASSLGGTGVYGYTF
TRBJ2-3,TRBV27,-,-,15,TGTGCCAGCAGACTTCTCAGGGGTTACACAGATACGCAGTATTTT,CASRLLRGYTDTQYF
TRBJ1-1,TRBV4-1,-,-,15,TGCGCCAGCAGCCAAGATGGGGGCATGAACACTGAAGCTTTCTTT,CASSQDGGMNTEAFF
TRBJ1-5,TRBV6-1,-,TRBD1,15,TGTGCCAGCAGTGAACCGACAGGGAGGTCCCAGCCCCAGCATTTT,CASSEPTGRSQPQHF
TRBJ1-4,TRBV6-2/TRBV6-3,once,-,13,TGTGCCAGCAGTCTGACAGAGAATGAAAAACTGTTTTTT,CASSLTENEKLFF
TRBJ2-7,TRBV7-8,-,TRBD1,14,TGTGCCAGCAGCCTTCGGGACAGGGGAAACGAGCAGTACTTC,CASSLRDRGNEQYF
TRBJ2-2,TRBV5-8,-,-,16,TGTGCCAGCAGCTTTGGGCAGGGCCGAAGACTCGGGGAGCTGTTTTTT,CASSFGQGRRLGELFF
TRBJ1-2,TRBV7-2,-,-,14,TGTGCCAGCAGCTTAAGTCAGGCTTCGGGAGGCTACACCTTC,CASSLSQASGGYTF
TRBJ1-2,TRBV6-5,once,TRBD1,11,TGTGCCAGCAGGACAGGGGATGGCTACACCTTC,CASRTGDGYTF
TRBJ1-1,TRBV27,-,-,15,TGTGCCAGCAGCTTCCTACGAGGGGGGAACACTGAAGCTTTCTTT,CASSFLRGGNTEAFF
TRBJ1-5,TRBV6-5,-,TRBD1,14,TGTGCCAGCAGCCACAGGGGATTTAATCAGCCCCAGCATTTT,CASSHRGFNQPQHF
TRBJ2-1,TRBV3-1/TRBV3-2,-,TRBD2,15,TGTGCCAGCAGCCCCTCGGGGGGGACCTACAATGAGCAGTTCTTC,CASSPSGGTYNEQFF
TRBJ2-3,TRBV5-1,-,-,14,TGCGCCAGCAGCTTGAGAGTAGCCACAGATACGCAGTATTTT,CASSLRVATDTQYF
TRBJ2-1,TRBV7-7,-,-,14,TGTGCTAGACCCCCGAGGACACATTACAATGAGCAGTTCTTC,CARPPRTHYNEQFF
TRBJ2-2,TRBV9,-,TRBD1,16,TGTGCCAGCAGCGCCAGATGGGACAGGGGGACCGGGGAGCTGTTTTTT,CASSARWDRGTGELFF
TRBJ1-3,TRBV30,-,-,14,TGTGCCTGGAGTGTAGGCGGGGATGGAAACACCATATATTTT,CAWSVGGDGNTIYF